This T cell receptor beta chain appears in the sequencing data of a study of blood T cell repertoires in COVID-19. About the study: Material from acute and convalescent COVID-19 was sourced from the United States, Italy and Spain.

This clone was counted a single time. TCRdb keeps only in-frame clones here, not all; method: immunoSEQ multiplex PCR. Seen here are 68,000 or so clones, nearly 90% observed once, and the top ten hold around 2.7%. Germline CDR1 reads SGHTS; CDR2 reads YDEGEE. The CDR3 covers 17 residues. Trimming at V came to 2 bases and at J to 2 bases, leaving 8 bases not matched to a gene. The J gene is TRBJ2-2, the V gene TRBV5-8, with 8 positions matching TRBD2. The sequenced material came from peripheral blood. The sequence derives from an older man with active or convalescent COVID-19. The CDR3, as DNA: TGTGCCAGCAGCTTTCCCTTTAGCGGGGAAAACACCGGGGAGCTGTTTTTT. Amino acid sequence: CASSFPFSGENTGELFF.